This T cell receptor beta chain was captured by sequencing in a study of T cells in Graves' hyperthyroidism and ophthalmopathy. General observations from the study: Prediction of ophthalmopathy progression came a median approximately 6.5 months pre-onset.

Regarding this clonotype: The antigen remains unidentified.

The CDR3 has 16 amino acids. V dropped 3 bases and J dropped 2; count of bases not matched to a gene: 6. Germline CDR1 and CDR2: SNHLY and FYNNEI. Amplification targeted TCR beta CDR3 regions from RNA transcripts. A set of HTBI primers served as the primers for a first-round RT-PCR of the TCR CDR3. Each CDR3 protein is one row after TCRdb ran MiXCR on the multiplex PCR reads. The sample consists of 400,000 to 500,000 distinct CDR3 sequences, approximately 13% of them appearing once. Sequenced input: blood. The chain is built from TRBV2 and TRBJ1-5; 8 nucleotides match TRBD1. The clonotype comes from a woman aged 18-29 years with Graves' hyperthyroidism. In nucleotides, the CDR3 is TGTGCCAGCAGTGACCCAGGGGGCGGAGGCAATCAGCCCCAGCATTTT. This codes for CASSDPGGGGNQPQHF.